These 18 T cell receptor beta chains originate from one sample sequenced in a study of naive CD8 T cells in extremely preterm neonates. The data were produced by immunoSEQ multiplex PCR, yet TCRdb's version contains in-frame clones alone and is incomplete. The data contain about 7,500 clones, around 98% of them singletons. Cord blood came from elective full-term cesareans at roughly 35-41 weeks without labor or membrane rupture. The sequenced sample consisted of naive CD8+ T cells from cord blood. All receptors come from a newborn in good health.

The chain uses TRBV12-5 and TRBJ1-1; 9 positions agree with TRBD1. Germline values: CDR1 LGHNT, CDR2 FRNRAP. This CDR3 contains 15 residues. V gave up 1 base and J gave up 5 bases; unmatched junction bases: 5. The CDR3 region has the DNA TGTGCTAGTGGTTTGGACAGGGGGCTGGAGACTGAAGCTTTCTTT. This encodes CASGLDRGLETEAFF. Full variable domain (remainder filled in from reference TRBV12-5 and TRBJ1-1): DARVTQTPRHKVTEMGQEVTMRCQPILGHNTVFWYRQTMMQGLELLAYFRNRAPLDDSGMPKDRFSAEMPDATLATLKIQPSEPRDSAVYFCASGLDRGLETEAFFGQGTRLTVV.

The chain links TRBV4-2 to TRBJ2-2, with 7 bases aligning to TRBD1. Germline trimming cut 4 bases from V and 8 bases from J; bases unmatched to any gene: 13. Germline V lookup: CDR1 LGHNA, CDR2 YNFKEQ. This CDR3 spans 16 amino acids. CDR3 in DNA: TGTGCCAGCAGCCCTTGGACAGGCGAGGCACCGGGGGAGCTGTTTTTT. Protein: CASSPWTGEAPGELFF.

J is TRBJ2-7 and V is TRBV4-2; 7 bases agree with TRBD1. J lost 4 bases, V lost 4 bases, and 7 bases had no gene match. The germline CDR1 and CDR2 sequences are LGHNA and YNFKEQ. This CDR3 has 14 amino acids. The CDR3 protein is CASSPDRVGYEQYF. The CDR3 DNA reads as TGTGCCAGCAGCCCCGACAGGGTTGGGTACGAGCAGTACTTC.

This clone has only one observation. This sequence joins TRBV2 and TRBJ1-5, with D possibly TRBD1 on 6 matching bases. The germline V gene encodes CDR1 SNHLY and CDR2 FYNNEI. V lost 7 bases, J lost 5 bases, and 9 bases lay in between. The CDR3 loop spans 12 amino acids. CDR3 DNA: TGTGCCAGCAAAGGGGGGGATCAGCCCCAGCATTTT. This gives the protein CASKGGDQPQHF.

This chain connects TRBV2 to TRBJ1-2; D gene ambiguous. This CDR3 is built from 13 residues. The germline V gene has CDR1 SNHLY and CDR2 FYNNEI. The V gene lost 1 base and the J gene lost 2 bases, with 5 bases spanning the gap. CDR3 in DNA: TGTGCCAGCAGTGAAGACGGGAACTATGGCTACACCTTC. This encodes CASSEDGNYGYTF.

The chain carries TRBV9 and TRBJ2-3; D is unclear. Germline CDR1 SGDLS, CDR2 YYNGEE. Trimming pared 0 bases from V and 0 bases from J, leaving 8 bases between. The CDR3 sequence is 15 residues long. The DNA for the CDR3 is TGTGCCAGCAGCGTAGGAGGAGACAGCACAGATACGCAGTATTTT. Amino acid sequence: CASSVGGDSTDTQYF.

V usage is TRBV6-1 and J usage is TRBJ1-1; perhaps TRBD1 as D (5 bases). V was trimmed by 7 bases and J by 4 bases, leaving 13 bases between them. Germline V gene sequence: CDR1 MNHNS, CDR2 SASEGT. This CDR3 is built from 13 residues. CDR3 coding DNA: TGTGCCAGCATCACCGGGGGGAGCACTGAAGCTTTCTTT. Its translation: CASITGGSTEAFF.

This clone was counted a single time. The V call is TRBV14, the J call TRBJ2-1, with 10 bases aligning to TRBD1. This CDR3 comprises 15 residues. Germline-derived CDR1 and CDR2 are SGHDN and FVKESK. Trimming cost V 5 bases and J 4 bases; bases outside gene matches: 5. In nucleotides, the CDR3 is TGTGCCAGCAGCGGGGACAGGGGTCCTTACAATGAGCAGTTCTTC. It translates to CASSGDRGPYNEQFF.

The rearrangement uses TRBV4-1 and TRBJ2-1, with 11 bases lining up with TRBD2. Germline loops: CDR1 MGHRA, CDR2 YSYEKL. The length of the CDR3 is 16 residues. V lost 8 bases to trimming and J lost 7 bases; unmatched junction nucleotides: 13. CDR3 DNA: TGCGCCAGCCGGAGGGGGCTAGCGGGGGGCGGGAATGAGCAGTTCTTC. Translated, it gives CASRRGLAGGGNEQFF.

The genes are TRBV4-1 and TRBJ1-1, with D unresolved. The CDR3 has 11 residues. CDR1 is MGHRA, CDR2 YSYEKL, per germline. Trimming took off 6 bases at V and 1 base at J, with 3 bases between the two ends. CDR3 DNA sequence: TGCGCCAGCAGACAGAACACTGAAGCTTTCTTT. Residues: CASRQNTEAFF.

This CDR3 reads CASSQGSLAGVPNYEQYF. The CDR3 DNA follows: TGTGCCAGCAGCCAAGGCAGCCTAGCGGGGGTGCCAAACTACGAGCAGTACTTC. The chain carries TRBV4-2 and TRBJ2-5; TRBD2 matches at 10 bases. The closer fit of TRBJ2-7 to the DNA end suggests the J call may be wrong. Germline V gene lookup returns CDR1 LGHNA and CDR2 YNFKEQ. The CDR3 extends over 18 amino acids.

The chain links TRBV4-2 to TRBJ1-1; 7 bases match TRBD1. Germline V lookup: CDR1 LGHNA, CDR2 YNFKEQ. This CDR3 has 14 amino acids. V dropped 0 bases and J dropped 4; count of bases not matched to a gene: 2. The DNA for the CDR3 is TGTGCCAGCAGCCAAGACTGGACAGGCACTGAAGCTTTCTTT. Protein sequence: CASSQDWTGTEAFF.

The gene calls are TRBV9 and TRBJ2-5; 10 bases align to TRBD1. This CDR3 contains 14 residues. Trimming took 0 bases from V and 5 from J; bases not matched to a gene: 1. Per germline, CDR1 SGDLS and CDR2 YYNGEE. Here the CDR3 reads CASSVGQGAETQYF. The CDR3 DNA reads TGTGCCAGCAGCGTAGGACAGGGGGCTGAGACCCAGTACTTC.

The chain employs TRBV7-2 and TRBJ2-7; 9 positions agree with TRBD2. The germline CDR1 and CDR2 sequences are SGHTA and FQGNSA. This CDR3 region has 14 residues. V lost 3 bases and J lost 2; bases outside the gene matches: 2. The CDR3 DNA sequence: TGTGCCAGCAGCTTTAGCGGGGGCGCCTACGAGCAGTACTTC. As protein: CASSFSGGAYEQYF.

This clone has a single count. V is TRBV2 and J is TRBJ2-5; TRBD1 aligns across 9 bases. V was clipped by 5 bases and J by 6 bases; unmatched bases: 7. The germline V gene has CDR1 SNHLY and CDR2 FYNNEI. The CDR3 covers 14 residues. CDR3 region: CASSHPDRGKTQYF. The DNA of the CDR3 is TGTGCCAGCAGTCACCCGGACAGGGGAAAGACCCAGTACTTC.

V usage is TRBV7-9 and J usage is TRBJ2-7; possibly TRBD2 for D (6 bases). The CDR3 runs to 14 residues. The germline V gene encodes CDR1 SEHNR and CDR2 FQNEAQ (reference sequence). V gave up 1 base and J gave up 2 bases, with 9 bases separating them. CDR3 DNA sequence: TGTGCCAGCAGCTTAGGGGGGGTACCCTACGAGCAGTACTTC. Translating it yields CASSLGGVPYEQYF.

The chain uses TRBV29-1 and TRBJ2-7; D remains ambiguous. CDR3 length equals 14 residues. Trimming took off 8 bases at V and 0 bases at J, with 17 bases between the two ends. Germline CDR1 is SQVTM and CDR2 is ANQGSEA. This CDR3 reads CSLSSESLSYEQYF. The CDR3 region has the DNA TGCAGCCTCAGTTCAGAAAGTCTCTCCTACGAGCAGTACTTC.

The chain couples TRBV5-7 to TRBJ2-5, with TRBD2 as a possible D gene (5 bases). TRBV5-7 is classed as an ORF, of uncertain function. This CDR3 has 14 residues. V lost 0 bases and J 3 bases, leaving 9 bases between the germline ends. The CDR3 sequence: CASSLGLIKETQYF. For the CDR3, the DNA is TGTGCCAGCAGCTTGGGACTAATAAAAGAGACCCAGTACTTC.